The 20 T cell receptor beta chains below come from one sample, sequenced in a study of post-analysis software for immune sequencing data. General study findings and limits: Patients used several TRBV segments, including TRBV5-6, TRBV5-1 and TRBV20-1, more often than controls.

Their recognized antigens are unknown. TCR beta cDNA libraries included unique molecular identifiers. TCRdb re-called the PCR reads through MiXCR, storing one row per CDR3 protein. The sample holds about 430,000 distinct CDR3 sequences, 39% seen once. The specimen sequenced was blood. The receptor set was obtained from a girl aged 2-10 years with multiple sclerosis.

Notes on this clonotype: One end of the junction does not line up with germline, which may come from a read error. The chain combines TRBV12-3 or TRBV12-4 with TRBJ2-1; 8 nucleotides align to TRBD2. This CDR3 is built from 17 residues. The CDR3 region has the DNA TGTGCCAACAGTCCGACTAGCGAGAGGGGGGTTTACAATGAGCAGTTCTTC. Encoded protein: CANSPTSERGVYNEQFF.

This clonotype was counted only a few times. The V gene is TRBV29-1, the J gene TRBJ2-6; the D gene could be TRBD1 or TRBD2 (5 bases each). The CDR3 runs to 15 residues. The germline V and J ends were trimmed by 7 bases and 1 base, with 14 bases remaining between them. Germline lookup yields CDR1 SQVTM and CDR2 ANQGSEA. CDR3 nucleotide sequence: TGCAGCGCATGGGGGAGAGAATCTGGGGCCAACGTCCTGACTTTC. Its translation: CSAWGRESGANVLTF.

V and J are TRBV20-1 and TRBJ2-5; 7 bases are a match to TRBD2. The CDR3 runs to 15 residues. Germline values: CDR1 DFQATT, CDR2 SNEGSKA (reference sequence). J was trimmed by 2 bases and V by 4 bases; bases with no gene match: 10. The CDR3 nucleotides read TGCAGTGCTAAGATAGCGGGTTCGTGGCAAGAGACCCAGTACTTC. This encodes CSAKIAGSWQETQYF.

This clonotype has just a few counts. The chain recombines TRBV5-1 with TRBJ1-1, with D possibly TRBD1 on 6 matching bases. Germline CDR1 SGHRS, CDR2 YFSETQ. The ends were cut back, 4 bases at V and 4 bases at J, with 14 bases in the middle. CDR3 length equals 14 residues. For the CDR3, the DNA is TGCGCCAGCAGCGCCGGAGACAGGCCCACTGAAGCTTTCTTT. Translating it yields CASSAGDRPTEAFF. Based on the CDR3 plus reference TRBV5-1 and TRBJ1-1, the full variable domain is KAGVTQTPRYLIKTRGQQVTLSCSPISGHRSVSWYQQTPGQGLQFLFEYFSETQRNKGNFPGRFSGRQFSNSRSEMNVSTLELGDSALYLCASSAGDRPTEAFFGQGTRLTVV.

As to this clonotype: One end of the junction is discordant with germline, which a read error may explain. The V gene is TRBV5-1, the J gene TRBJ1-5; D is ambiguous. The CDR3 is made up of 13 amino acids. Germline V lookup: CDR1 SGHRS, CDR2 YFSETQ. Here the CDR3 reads CAGSLSGFQPQHF. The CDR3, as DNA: TGCGCCGGCAGCTTGTCCGGGTTTCAGCCCCAGCATTTT.

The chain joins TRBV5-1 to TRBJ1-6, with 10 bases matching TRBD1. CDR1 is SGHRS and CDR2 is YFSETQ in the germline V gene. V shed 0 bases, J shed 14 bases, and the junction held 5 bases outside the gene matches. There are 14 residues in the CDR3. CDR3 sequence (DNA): TGCGCCAGCAGCTTGGCCGGACAGGGGGATACCCTCCACTTT. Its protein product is CASSLAGQGDTLHF.

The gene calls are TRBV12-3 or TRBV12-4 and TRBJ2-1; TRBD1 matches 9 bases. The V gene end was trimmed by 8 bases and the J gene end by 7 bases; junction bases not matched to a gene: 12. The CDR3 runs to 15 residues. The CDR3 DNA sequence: TGTGCCAGCCGGGCGAGGGACAGGGCGTGGAATGAGCAGTTCTTC. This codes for CASRARDRAWNEQFF.

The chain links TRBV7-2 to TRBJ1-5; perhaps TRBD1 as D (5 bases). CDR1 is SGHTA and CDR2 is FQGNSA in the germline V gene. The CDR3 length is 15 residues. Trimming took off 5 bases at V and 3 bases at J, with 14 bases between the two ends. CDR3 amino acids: CASSLNQGNNQPQHF. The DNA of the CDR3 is TGTGCCAGCAGCCTTAACCAGGGAAACAATCAGCCCCAGCATTTT.

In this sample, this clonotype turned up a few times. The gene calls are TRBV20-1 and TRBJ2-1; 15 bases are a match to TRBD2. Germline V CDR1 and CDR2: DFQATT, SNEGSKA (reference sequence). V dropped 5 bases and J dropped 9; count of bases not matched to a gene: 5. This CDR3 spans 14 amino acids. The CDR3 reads CSAPGLAGGSEQFF. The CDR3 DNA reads TGCAGTGCTCCGGGACTAGCGGGGGGAAGTGAGCAGTTCTTC.

The DNA for the CDR3 is TGCAGTGCTCCTAGCTCGGGGGGCGGGGAGACCCAGTACTTC. This translates into CSAPSSGGGETQYF. The V call is TRBV20-1, the J call TRBJ2-5, with a weak D call TRBD2 (7 bases). The CDR3 consists of 14 residues. V lost 5 bases and J 5 bases, leaving 18 bases between the germline ends. Germline V gives CDR1 DFQATT, CDR2 SNEGSKA (reference sequence).

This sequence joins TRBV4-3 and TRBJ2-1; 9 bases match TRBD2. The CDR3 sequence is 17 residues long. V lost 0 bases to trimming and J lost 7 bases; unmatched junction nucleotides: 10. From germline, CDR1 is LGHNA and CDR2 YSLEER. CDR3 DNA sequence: TGCGCCAGCAGCCAAGATCCGGGGACTAGCACCGAGAATGAGCAGTTCTTC. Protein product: CASSQDPGTSTENEQFF.

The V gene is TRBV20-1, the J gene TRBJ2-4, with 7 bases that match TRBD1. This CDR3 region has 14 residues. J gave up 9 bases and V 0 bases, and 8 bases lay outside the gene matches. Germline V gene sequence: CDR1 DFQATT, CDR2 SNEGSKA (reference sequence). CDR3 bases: TGCAGTGCTAGAGATGGTACAGGGGTGGTCATTCAGTACTTC. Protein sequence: CSARDGTGVVIQYF.

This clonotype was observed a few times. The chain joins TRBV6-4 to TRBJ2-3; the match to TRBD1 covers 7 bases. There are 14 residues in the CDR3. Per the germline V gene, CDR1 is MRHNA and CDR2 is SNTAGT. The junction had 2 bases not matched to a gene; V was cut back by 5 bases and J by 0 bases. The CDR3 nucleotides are TGTGCCAGCAGTCCGACAGGGAGCACAGATACGCAGTATTTT. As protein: CASSPTGSTDTQYF.

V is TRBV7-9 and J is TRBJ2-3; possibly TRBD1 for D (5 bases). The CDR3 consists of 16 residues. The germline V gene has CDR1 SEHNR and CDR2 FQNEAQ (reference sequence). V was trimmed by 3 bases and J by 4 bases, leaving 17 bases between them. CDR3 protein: CASSLGPSGKADTQYF. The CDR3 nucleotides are TGTGCCAGCAGCTTGGGGCCGTCAGGGAAGGCAGATACGCAGTATTTT.

CDR3 in amino acids: CASSLVTAGDPEQYF. In DNA form, the CDR3 reads TGTGCCAGCAGCTTAGTCACGGCAGGAGATCCTGAGCAGTACTTC. The gene calls are TRBV7-2 and TRBJ2-7; unclear D gene. CDR1 and CDR2 from the germline V gene are SGHTA and FQGNSA. Trimming removed 1 base from V and 7 bases from J, with 17 bases in between. The CDR3 has 15 amino acids.

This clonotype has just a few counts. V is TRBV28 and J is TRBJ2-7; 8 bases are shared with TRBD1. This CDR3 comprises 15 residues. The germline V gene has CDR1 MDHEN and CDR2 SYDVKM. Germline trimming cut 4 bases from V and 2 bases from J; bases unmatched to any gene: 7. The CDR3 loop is CASSYSGTGAYEQYF. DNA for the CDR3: TGTGCCAGCAGTTACTCCGGGACAGGCGCCTACGAGCAGTACTTC.

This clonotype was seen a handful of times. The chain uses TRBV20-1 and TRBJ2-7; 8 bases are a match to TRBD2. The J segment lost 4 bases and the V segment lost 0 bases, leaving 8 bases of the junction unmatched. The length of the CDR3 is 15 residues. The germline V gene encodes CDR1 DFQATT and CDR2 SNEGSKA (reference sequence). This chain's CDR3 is CSARDFSSGPYEQYF. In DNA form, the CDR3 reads TGCAGTGCTAGAGACTTCTCTAGCGGGCCTTACGAGCAGTACTTC.

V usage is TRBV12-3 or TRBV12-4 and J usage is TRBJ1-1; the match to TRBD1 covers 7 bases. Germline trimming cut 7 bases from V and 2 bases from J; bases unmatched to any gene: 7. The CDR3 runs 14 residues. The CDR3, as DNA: TGTGCCAGCACCCGTAACAGGGGAAACACTGAAGCTTTCTTT. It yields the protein CASTRNRGNTEAFF.

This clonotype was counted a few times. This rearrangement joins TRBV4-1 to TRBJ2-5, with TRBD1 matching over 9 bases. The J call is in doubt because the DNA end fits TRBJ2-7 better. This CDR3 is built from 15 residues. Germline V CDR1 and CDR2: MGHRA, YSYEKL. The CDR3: CASSPGTGLLGEQYF. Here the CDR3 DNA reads TGCGCCAGCAGCCCAGGGACAGGGTTGTTAGGCGAGCAGTACTTC.

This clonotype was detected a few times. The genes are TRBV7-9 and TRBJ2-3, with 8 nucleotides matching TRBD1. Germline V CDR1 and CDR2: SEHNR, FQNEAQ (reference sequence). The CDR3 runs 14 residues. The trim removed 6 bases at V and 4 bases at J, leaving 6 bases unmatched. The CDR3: CASRDREVADTQYF. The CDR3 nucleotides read TGTGCCAGCAGGGACAGGGAGGTAGCAGATACGCAGTATTTT.